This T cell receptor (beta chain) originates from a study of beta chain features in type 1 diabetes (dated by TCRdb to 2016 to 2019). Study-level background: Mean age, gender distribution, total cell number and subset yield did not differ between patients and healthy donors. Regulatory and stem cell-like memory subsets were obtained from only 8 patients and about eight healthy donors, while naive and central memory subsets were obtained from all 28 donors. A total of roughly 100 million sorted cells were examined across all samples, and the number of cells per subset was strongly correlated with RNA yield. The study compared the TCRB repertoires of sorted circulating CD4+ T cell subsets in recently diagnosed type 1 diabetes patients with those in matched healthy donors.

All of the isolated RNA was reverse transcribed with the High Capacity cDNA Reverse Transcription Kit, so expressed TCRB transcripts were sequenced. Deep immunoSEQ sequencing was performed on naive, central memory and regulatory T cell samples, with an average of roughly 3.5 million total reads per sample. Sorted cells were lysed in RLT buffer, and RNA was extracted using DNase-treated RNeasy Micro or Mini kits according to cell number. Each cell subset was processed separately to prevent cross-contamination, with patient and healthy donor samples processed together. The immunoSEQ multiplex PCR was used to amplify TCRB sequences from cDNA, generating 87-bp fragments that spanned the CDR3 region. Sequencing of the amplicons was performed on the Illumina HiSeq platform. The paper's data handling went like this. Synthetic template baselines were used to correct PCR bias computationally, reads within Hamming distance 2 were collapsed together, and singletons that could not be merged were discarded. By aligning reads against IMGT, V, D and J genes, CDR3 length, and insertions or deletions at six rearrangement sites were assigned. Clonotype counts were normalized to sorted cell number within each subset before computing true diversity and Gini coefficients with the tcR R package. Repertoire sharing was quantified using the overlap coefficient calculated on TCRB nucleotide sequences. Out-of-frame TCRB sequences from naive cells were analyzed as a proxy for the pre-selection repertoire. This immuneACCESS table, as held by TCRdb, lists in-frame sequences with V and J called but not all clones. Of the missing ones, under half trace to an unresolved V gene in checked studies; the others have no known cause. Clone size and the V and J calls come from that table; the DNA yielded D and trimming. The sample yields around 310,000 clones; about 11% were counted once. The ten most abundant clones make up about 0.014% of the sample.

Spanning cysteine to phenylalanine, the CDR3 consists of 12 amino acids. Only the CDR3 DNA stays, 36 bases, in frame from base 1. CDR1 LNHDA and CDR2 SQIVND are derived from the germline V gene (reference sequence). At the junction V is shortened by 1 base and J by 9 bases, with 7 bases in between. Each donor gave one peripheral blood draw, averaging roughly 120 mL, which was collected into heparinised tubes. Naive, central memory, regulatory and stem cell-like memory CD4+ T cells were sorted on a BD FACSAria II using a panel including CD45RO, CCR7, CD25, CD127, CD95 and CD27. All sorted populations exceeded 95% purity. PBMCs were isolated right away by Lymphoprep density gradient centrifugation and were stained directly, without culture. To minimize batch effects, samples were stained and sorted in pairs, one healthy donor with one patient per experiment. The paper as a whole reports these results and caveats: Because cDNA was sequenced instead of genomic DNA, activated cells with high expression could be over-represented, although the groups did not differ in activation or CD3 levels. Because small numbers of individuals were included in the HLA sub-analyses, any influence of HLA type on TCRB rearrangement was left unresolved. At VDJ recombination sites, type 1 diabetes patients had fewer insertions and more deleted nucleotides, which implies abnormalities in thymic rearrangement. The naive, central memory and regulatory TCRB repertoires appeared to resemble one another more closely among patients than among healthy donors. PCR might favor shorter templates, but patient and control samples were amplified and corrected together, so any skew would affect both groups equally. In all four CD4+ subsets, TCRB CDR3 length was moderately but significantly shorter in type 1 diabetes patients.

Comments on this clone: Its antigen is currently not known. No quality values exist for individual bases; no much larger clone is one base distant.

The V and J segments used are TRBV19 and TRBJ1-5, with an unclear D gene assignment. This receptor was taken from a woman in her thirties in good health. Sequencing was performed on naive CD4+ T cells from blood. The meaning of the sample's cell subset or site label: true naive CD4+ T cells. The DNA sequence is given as TGTGCCAGTAGTATAGCTTTTTCGCCCCAGCATTTT. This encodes CASSIAFSPQHF.